These T cell receptor beta chains were read from a single sample in a study of molecular identifiers for immune sequencing clone quantification. TCRdb re-derived calls from the PCR reads in MiXCR, one entry per CDR3 protein. Of around 480,000 distinct CDR3 sequences listed, about a fifth are singletons. The specimen sequenced was naive CD8+ T cells from blood, with Jurkat cell RNA spiked in. These receptors all stem from a human donor in good health. Some libraries in this study had Jurkat cell RNA spiked in. Each CDR3 is given with its conserved first and last residue. Each record gives: clone size, D gene, V gene, J gene, CDR3 protein, CDR3 DNA. A D gene is named only where the DNA matches it firmly. Clone size is stated in some rows and not others, as once, few, many or a class when expanded.

many	NA	TRBV24-1	TRBJ1-5	CATSDYDSSNQPQHF	TGTGCCACCAGTGACTACGACAGCAGCAATCAGCCCCAGCATTTT
many	NA	TRBV20-1	TRBJ2-7	CSASARFSPTIEQYF	TGCAGTGCTAGCGCCCGTTTCAGTCCTACGATCGAGCAGTACTTC
many	NA	TRBV13	TRBJ2-6	CASSPPRTRSGANVLTF	TGTGCCAGCAGCCCCCCACGAACTAGGTCTGGGGCCAACGTCCTGACTTTC
many	TRBD2	TRBV7-2	TRBJ2-3	CASSLVSGIGTDTQYF	TGTGCCAGCAGCTTAGTCAGCGGGATAGGCACAGATACGCAGTATTTT
few	TRBD1	TRBV6-2/TRBV6-3	TRBJ2-7	CASSYRDRDTYEQYF	TGTGCCAGCAGTTACCGGGACAGGGATACCTACGAGCAGTACTTC
many	NA	TRBV9	TRBJ2-3	CASSPPAGTTQYF	TGTGCCAGCAGCCCCCCCGCGGGGACTACGCAGTATTTT
many	NA	TRBV6-2/TRBV6-3	TRBJ2-7	CASSLDYEQYF	TGTGCCAGCAGTTTGGACTACGAGCAGTACTTC
NA	TRBD1	TRBV14	TRBJ2-7	CASSPGQGYLLEQYF	TGTGCCAGCAGCCCGGGACAGGGATACCTTTTGGAGCAGTACTTC
many	NA	TRBV15	TRBJ2-3	CATSRDRRQLDTQYF	TGTGCCACCAGCAGAGATAGGAGGCAGCTAGATACGCAGTATTTT
many	NA	TRBV4-2	TRBJ2-3	CASSQVELDRLSTDTQYF	TGTGCCAGCAGCCAAGTAGAATTAGACCGCCTAAGCACAGATACGCAGTATTTT
few	NA	TRBV2	TRBJ2-1	CASSDGRAGSSYNEQFF	TGTGCCAGCAGTGATGGTCGTGCGGGCAGCTCCTACAATGAGCAGTTCTTC
NA	NA	TRBV7-9	TRBJ1-1	CASSPSPGRDTGAFF	TGTGCCAGCAGCCCCAGCCCAGGGCGGGACACTGGAGCTTTCTTT
NA	TRBD1	TRBV5-8	TRBJ1-1	CASSSLRGRGAFF	TGTGCCAGCAGCTCACTCAGGGGGCGTGGAGCTTTCTTT
NA	TRBD1	TRBV6-2/TRBV6-3	TRBJ2-2	CASSYSSGTGVANTGELFF	TGTGCCAGCAGTTACAGTTCCGGGACAGGGGTGGCGAACACCGGGGAGCTGTTTTTT
many	NA	TRBV7-6	TRBJ2-7	CASSLKVGGWEQYF	TGTGCCAGCAGCTTAAAGGTCGGGGGATGGGAGCAGTACTTC
once	NA	TRBV29-1	TRBJ1-1	CSVKALLTGQRDSNTEAFF	TGCAGCGTTAAAGCCCTTCTGACAGGCCAGAGGGATTCGAACACTGAAGCTTTCTTT
NA	TRBD1	TRBV14	TRBJ2-2	CASSPLPGQGAIGELFF	TGTGCCAGCAGCCCACTACCGGGACAGGGAGCAATCGGGGAGCTGTTTTTT
NA	NA	TRBV20-1	TRBJ1-1	CSARDTPRTAEAFF	TGCAGTGCTAGAGACACCCCTAGGACGGCTGAAGCTTTCTTT
many	NA	TRBV4-3	TRBJ2-3	CASSQDPTGSGSDTQYF	TGCGCCAGCAGCCAAGATCCTACCGGGAGCGGCTCAGATACGCAGTATTTT
few	NA	TRBV2	TRBJ1-2	CASSDPLVDRTNYGYTF	TGTGCCAGCAGTGATCCTCTCGTAGACAGGACAAACTATGGCTACACCTTC
many	NA	TRBV5-3	TRBJ1-5	CASSLGTGGGQPQHF	TGTGCCAGCAGCTTGGGCACTGGGGGAGGTCAGCCCCAGCATTTT
NA	NA	TRBV28	TRBJ2-7	CAGYEGSPYEQYF	TGTGCCGGCTATGAGGGAAGTCCCTACGAGCAGTACTTC
NA	NA	TRBV7-9	TRBJ2-2	CASSLEYTGELVF	TGTGCCAGCAGCTTAGAGTACACCGGGGAGCTGGTTTTT
NA	TRBD1	TRBV19	TRBJ2-6	CASSSGTVPSGANVLTF	TGTGCCAGTAGCTCCGGGACAGTACCCTCTGGGGCCAACGTCCTGACTTTC
few	NA	TRBV9	TRBJ2-3	CASSVRGLDITDTQYF	TGTGCCAGCAGCGTCAGGGGACTGGACATCACAGATACGCAGTATTTT
few	NA	TRBV7-6	TRBJ2-7	CASSLEQGEFYEQYF	TGTGCCAGCAGCTTAGAGCAGGGTGAATTCTACGAGCAGTACTTC
few	TRBD2	TRBV27	TRBJ2-7	CASSFSLAASYEQYF	TGTGCCAGCAGTTTTAGCCTAGCGGCTTCCTACGAGCAGTACTTC
many	TRBD1	TRBV5-6	TRBJ1-4	CASSHAGSGGNEKLFF	TGTGCCAGCAGCCATGCAGGGTCAGGGGGAAACGAAAAACTGTTTTTT
many	TRBD1	TRBV29-1	TRBJ2-7	CSVEAKGGLSWEQYF	TGCAGCGTTGAAGCGAAAGGGGGCTTGTCGTGGGAGCAGTACTTC
many	NA	TRBV2	TRBJ2-2	CASSEGWGAGELFF	TGTGCCAGCAGTGAAGGTTGGGGGGCCGGGGAGCTGTTTTTT
few	NA	TRBV10-2	TRBJ1-1	CASSEVSMNTEAFF	TGCGCCAGCAGTGAGGTCTCCATGAACACTGAAGCTTTCTTT
many	TRBD1	TRBV7-8	TRBJ1-5	CASSLEGQAHYQPQHF	TGTGCCAGCAGCTTAGAGGGACAGGCGCACTATCAGCCCCAGCATTTT
few	TRBD2	TRBV9	TRBJ2-1	CASSASPSGGAREQFF	TGTGCCAGCAGCGCATCGCCTAGCGGGGGGGCTAGAGAGCAGTTCTTC
many	TRBD1	TRBV9	TRBJ1-2	CASSEGQGASYGYTF	TGTGCCAGCAGCGAGGGACAGGGAGCATCCTATGGCTACACCTTC
NA	NA	TRBV7-9	TRBJ1-4	CASSSAQRATNEKLFF	TGTGCCAGCAGCTCCGCCCAGAGGGCAACTAATGAAAAACTGTTTTTT
many	NA	TRBV9	TRBJ1-6	CASSVSSHNSPLHF	TGTGCCAGCAGCGTATCCAGTCATAATTCACCCCTCCACTTT
many	TRBD1	TRBV15	TRBJ1-5	CATRDRDFNQPQHF	TGTGCCACGAGGGACAGAGATTTCAATCAGCCCCAGCATTTT
NA	TRBD1	TRBV6-5	TRBJ2-1	CASSTGQGAQDYNEQFF	TGTGCCAGCAGCACGGGACAGGGGGCGCAAGATTACAATGAGCAGTTCTTC
few	NA	TRBV25-1	TRBJ2-1	CASSDIGTYNEQFF	TGTGCCAGCAGTGATATCGGGACCTACAATGAGCAGTTCTTC
many	TRBD1	TRBV12-3/TRBV12-4	TRBJ1-1	CASRAGTGGPNTEAFF	TGTGCCAGCAGAGCCGGGACAGGGGGACCGAACACTGAAGCTTTCTTT
few	NA	TRBV7-9	TRBJ1-1	CASSPEGQENTEAFF	TGTGCCAGCAGCCCAGAGGGACAAGAGAACACTGAAGCTTTCTTT
NA	TRBD1	TRBV7-9	TRBJ1-3	CASSRRTGSSGNTIYF	TGTGCCAGCAGCAGAAGGACAGGGAGCTCTGGAAACACCATATATTTT
few	TRBD2	TRBV4-3	TRBJ2-7	CASSQGPAGVYEQYF	TGCGCCAGCAGCCAAGGCCCAGCGGGGGTCTACGAGCAGTACTTC
NA	NA	TRBV19	TRBJ2-3	CASSIIGGPTDTQYF	TGTGCCAGTAGTATCATTGGGGGGCCCACAGATACGCAGTATTTT
NA	NA	TRBV19	TRBJ1-5	CASSIRESNQPQHF	TGTGCCAGTAGTATCAGAGAGAGCAATCAGCCCCAGCATTTT